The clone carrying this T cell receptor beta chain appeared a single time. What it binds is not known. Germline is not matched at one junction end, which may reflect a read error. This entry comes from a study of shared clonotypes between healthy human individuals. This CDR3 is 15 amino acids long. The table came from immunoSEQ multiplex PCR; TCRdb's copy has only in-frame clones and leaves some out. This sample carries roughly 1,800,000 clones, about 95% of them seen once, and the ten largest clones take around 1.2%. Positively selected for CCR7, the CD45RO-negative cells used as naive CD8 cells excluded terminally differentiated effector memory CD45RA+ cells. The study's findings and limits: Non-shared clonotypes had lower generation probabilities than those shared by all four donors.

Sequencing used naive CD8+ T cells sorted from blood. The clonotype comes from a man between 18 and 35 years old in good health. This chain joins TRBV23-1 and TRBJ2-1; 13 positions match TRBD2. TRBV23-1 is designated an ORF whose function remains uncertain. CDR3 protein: CTRTSGSERNNEQFF. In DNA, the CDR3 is TGCACCAGGACTAGCGGGAGCGAGAGGAACAATGAGCAGTTCTTC.